Shown below are 4 T cell receptor beta chains from a single sample sequenced in a study of T cell responses to AZD1222 COVID-19 vaccine. Assay: immunoSEQ multiplex PCR; the TCRdb copy retains only in-frame clones and omits some. The profile shows about 200,000 clones, 90% to 95% of them singletons. Sequenced here: peripheral blood, sampled 28 days after the second AZD1222 dose. These receptor sequences come from an adult who received the AZD1222 COVID-19 vaccine.

This sequence joins TRBV2 and TRBJ1-5; perhaps TRBD1 as D (5 bases). The CDR3 has 15 amino acids. Trimming took off 6 bases at V and 4 bases at J, with 16 bases between the two ends. Looked up from germline, CDR1 is SNHLY and CDR2 is FYNNEI. The CDR3 is CASSSDRTRNQPQHF. CDR3 bases: TGTGCCAGCAGCAGTGACAGAACGAGAAATCAGCCCCAGCATTTT. Looking up the rest from reference TRBV2 and TRBJ1-5 gives the full variable domain: EPEVTQTPSHQVTQMGQEVILRCVPISNHLYFYWYRQILGQKVEFLVSFYNNEISEKSEIFDDQFSVERPDGSNFTLKIRSTKLEDSAMYFCASSSDRTRNQPQHFGDGTRLSIL.

V and J are TRBV7-9 and TRBJ2-7; D remains unclear. Germline CDR1 SEHNR, CDR2 FQNEAQ (reference sequence). V was shortened by 1 base and J by 4 bases, with 8 bases between the two germline ends. The CDR3 is made up of 13 amino acids. This chain's CDR3 is CASSLVTGYEQYF. The CDR3 DNA sequence: TGTGCCAGCAGCTTAGTCACTGGTTACGAGCAGTACTTC.

J is TRBJ2-7 and V is TRBV6-6; 7 bases align to TRBD1. Germline trimming cut 2 bases from V and 5 bases from J; bases unmatched to any gene: 12. CDR1 is MNHNY and CDR2 is SVGAGI in the germline V gene (reference sequence). The CDR3 extends over 16 amino acids. For the CDR3, the DNA is TGTGCCAGCAGTTACCTGACAGGGTCCCTCCCCCACGAGCAGTACTTC. It is translated as CASSYLTGSLPHEQYF.

The chain uses TRBV7-6 and TRBJ2-3; TRBD1 aligns across 10 bases. Unmatched junction bases numbered 13, after V lost 5 bases and J lost 8 bases. The CDR3 spans 16 residues. The germline CDR1 and CDR2 sequences are SGHVS and FNYEAQ. This chain's CDR3 is CASSRMTGGAVGTQYF. The DNA for the CDR3 is TGTGCCAGCAGCCGCATGACAGGGGGCGCGGTAGGTACGCAGTATTTT.